This T cell receptor beta chain was sequenced for a study of identical twins. This clonotype was seen a handful of times. TCRdb redid the calling of the 5' RACE reads with MiXCR, one entry per CDR3 protein. The sample has a few hundred thousand distinct CDR3 sequences; over 9.5% are singletons. The CDR3 sequence is 12 residues long. Trimming removed 6 bases at V and 6 bases at J, with 12 bases between. CDR1 and CDR2 (germline): SNHLY, FYNNEI. These data were also reused for a study on yellow fever vaccine responses in identical twins.

The chain is built from TRBV2 and TRBJ2-7, with D perhaps matching TRBD1 or TRBD2 (5 bases each). The receptor comes from a woman younger than 35 in good health. The specimen sequenced was memory (CD45RO+) T cells sorted from blood. CDR3 bases: TGTGCCAGCAGGACGAGGGGCACCGAGCAGTACTTC. This sequence encodes CASRTRGTEQYF.